The 16 T cell receptor beta chains reported below all come from one sample, sequenced in a study of identical twins. TCRdb passed the 5' RACE reads through MiXCR, listing each CDR3 protein once. Here the sample spans just over 500,000 distinct CDR3 sequences, approximately 22% being singletons. These same data were also listed under a study on T cells expressing NK-cell markers.

The sequencing sample was made of CD4+ T cells sorted from blood. The receptor set was obtained from a woman under 30 in good health.

The V call is TRBV3-1, the J call TRBJ2-7, with 7 bases matching TRBD1. The V segment lost 2 bases and the J segment 1 base; nucleotides outside the gene matches: 2. The CDR3 loop spans 14 amino acids. Per the germline V gene, CDR1 is LGHDT and CDR2 is YNNKEL (reference sequence). CDR3 coding DNA: TGTGCCAGCAGCCAACCGGGACAGTCCTACGAGCAGTACTTC. Amino acids: CASSQPGQSYEQYF.

This clonotype was counted at least ten times. The chain recombines TRBV4-3 with TRBJ1-5; D unresolved. The V end lost 0 bases, the J end lost 3 bases, and 9 bases lay between the germline ends. Germline V CDR1 and CDR2: LGHNA, YSLEER. The CDR3 has 15 amino acids. The CDR3 nucleotides read TGCGCCAGCAGCCAAGATCGGGCAGTCAATCAGCCCCAGCATTTT. Translating it yields CASSQDRAVNQPQHF.

The V call is TRBV19, the J call TRBJ1-5; D may be TRBD1 (5 bases). CDR1 LNHDA and CDR2 SQIVND come from the germline V gene (reference sequence). The CDR3 covers 17 residues. Trimming left V 6 bases short and J 0 bases short, with 18 bases between. The CDR3 spells CASSRWGRDNSNQPQHF. CDR3 nucleotide sequence: TGTGCCAGTAGCCGGTGGGGCAGGGATAATAGCAATCAGCCCCAGCATTTT.

This clonotype was observed a few times. The chain combines TRBV6-1 with TRBJ2-7, with 11 bases identical to TRBD2. This CDR3 is built from 14 residues. Trimming at V came to 8 bases and at J to 5 bases, leaving 8 bases not matched to a gene. Germline-derived CDR1 and CDR2 are MNHNS and SASEGT. The CDR3 protein is CASGLSGGAHEQYF. The CDR3 DNA is TGTGCCAGCGGACTTAGCGGGGGGGCGCACGAGCAGTACTTC.

This clonotype was counted only a few times. The chain joins TRBV3-1 to TRBJ1-1; TRBD1 matches 7 bases. This CDR3 comprises 17 residues. V was clipped by 5 bases and J by 2 bases; unmatched bases: 14. In germline, CDR1 is LGHDT, CDR2 YNNKEL (reference sequence). The CDR3 sequence is CASSIGGRGQGNTEAFF. CDR3 DNA sequence: TGTGCCAGCAGCATAGGGGGCAGGGGCCAAGGAAACACTGAAGCTTTCTTT.

This clonotype was seen a few times. The chain employs TRBV5-6 and TRBJ2-7, with D maybe TRBD1 (6 bases). V was cut by 2 bases and J by 2 bases, with 23 bases left in between. The CDR3 is 18 amino acids. CDR1 is SGHDT and CDR2 is YYEEEE in the germline V gene. In DNA, the CDR3 is TGTGCCAGCAGCTTCTCCCCGGGACACTATGAATACCCCTACGAGCAGTACTTC. The encoded protein is CASSFSPGHYEYPYEQYF.

This clonotype was picked up a small number of times. The chain is built from TRBV10-3 and TRBJ2-3, with 9 bases aligning to TRBD2. Germline CDR1 reads ENHRY; CDR2 reads SYGVKD. The trim removed 4 bases at V and 5 bases at J, leaving 4 bases unmatched. The length of the CDR3 is 14 residues. CDR3 in DNA: TGTGCCATCAGTGGGGGACTAGCCCGAGATACGCAGTATTTT. Protein sequence: CAISGGLARDTQYF.

The CDR3 DNA sequence: TGTGCCAGCAGTGACGACAGGGCGGGGAATCAGCCCCAGCATTTT. This translates into CASSDDRAGNQPQHF. This sequence joins TRBV2 and TRBJ1-5; TRBD1 matches 7 bases. V shed 3 bases, J shed 4 bases, and the junction held 6 bases outside the gene matches. The germline V gene has CDR1 SNHLY and CDR2 FYNNEI. The CDR3 runs to 15 residues.

In this sample, this clonotype turned up a few times. This chain connects TRBV10-3 to TRBJ1-1; D is perhaps TRBD1 (6 bases). Trimming removed 6 bases at V and 2 bases at J, with 16 bases between. Germline lookup yields CDR1 ENHRY and CDR2 SYGVKD. The CDR3 length is 15 residues. Here the CDR3 reads CAIRIYRVGNTEAFF. CDR3 DNA sequence: TGTGCCATCAGGATCTACAGGGTCGGAAACACTGAAGCTTTCTTT.

The V and J genes are TRBV5-1 and TRBJ2-1, with 7 bases matching TRBD1. The trim removed 5 bases at V and 3 bases at J, leaving 5 bases unmatched. CDR1 and CDR2 (germline): SGHRS, YFSETQ. This CDR3 is built from 14 residues. The CDR3 nucleotides read TGCGCCAGCAGGCCCCGGGACAGCTACAATGAGCAGTTCTTC. It yields the protein CASRPRDSYNEQFF.

The chain links TRBV12-3 or TRBV12-4 to TRBJ1-1, with D maybe TRBD1 (6 bases). V lost 5 bases, J lost 5 bases, and 18 bases lay in between. The CDR3 sequence is 15 residues long. CDR3 in DNA: TGTGCCAGCAGTCGCTCTCAGGGTACAGGGACTGAAGCTTTCTTT. Amino acids: CASSRSQGTGTEAFF.

This clonotype was detected a few times. V usage is TRBV5-5 and J usage is TRBJ1-5; D possibly corresponds to TRBD1 (6 bases). The germline V gene has CDR1 SGHKS and CDR2 YYEKEE (reference sequence). CDR3 length equals 15 residues. Trimming cost V 4 bases and J 3 bases, with 14 bases left between them. CDR3 sequence (DNA): TGTGCCAGCAGCCAGAATGGACAGTCCAATCAGCCCCAGCATTTT. It translates to CASSQNGQSNQPQHF.

This clonotype was counted between two and nine times. The rearrangement links TRBV7-9 to TRBJ2-5; perhaps TRBD2 as D (6 bases). Germline CDR1 reads SEHNR; CDR2 reads FQNEAQ (reference sequence). This CDR3 contains 13 residues. V was trimmed by 5 bases and J by 4 bases, leaving 11 bases between them. This CDR3 reads CASSTQGGETQYF. As DNA, the CDR3 is TGTGCCAGCAGCACCCAGGGAGGAGAGACCCAGTACTTC.

The J gene is TRBJ1-1, the V gene TRBV7-9; no clear D. V was pared by 5 bases and J by 5 bases, with 24 bases between. Germline assignment: CDR1 SEHNR and CDR2 FQNEAQ (reference sequence). This CDR3 is built from 17 residues. The chain's CDR3 is CASSPPRSLLGGTEAFF. CDR3 bases: TGTGCCAGCAGCCCCCCGAGGTCCCTCCTCGGTGGGACTGAAGCTTTCTTT.

The gene calls are TRBV29-1 and TRBJ2-7; D is unclear. Germline CDR1 reads SQVTM; CDR2 reads ANQGSEA. The CDR3 length is 13 residues. V gave up 4 bases and J gave up 0 bases, with 10 bases separating them. CDR3 amino acids: CSVARLSSYEQYF. The DNA of the CDR3 is TGCAGCGTTGCGCGACTTTCCTCCTACGAGCAGTACTTC.

This clonotype was counted a few times. This chain uses TRBV3-1 with TRBJ2-7, with TRBD2 as a possible D gene (6 bases). The V and J ends lost 5 bases and 2 bases respectively, with 19 bases between them. The germline V gene has CDR1 LGHDT and CDR2 YNNKEL (reference sequence). The CDR3 runs 16 residues. The CDR3 DNA is TGTGCCAGCAGCTTATATCTGGGCGGGGACCCCTACGAGCAGTACTTC. This gives the protein CASSLYLGGDPYEQYF.